This T cell receptor (beta chain) was captured by sequencing in a study of CD8 T cells in ankylosing spondylitis. Study-wide points: Before this, some motif variants had been reported in reactive arthritis synovial fluid and blood. Ankylosing spondylitis blood appeared to carry a characteristic TCR beta motif of under ten highly homologous variants.

The sample holds a few counts of this clonotype. No antigen is known for it. Germline lookup yields CDR1 MDHEN and CDR2 SYDVKM. The CDR3 extends over 16 amino acids. V lost 4 bases to trimming and J lost 5 bases; unmatched junction nucleotides: 8. Making the TCR beta libraries involved quantitative 5'-RACE with molecular barcodes. TCRdb re-called the 5' RACE reads through MiXCR, storing one row per CDR3 protein. The sample lists some 140,000 distinct CDR3 sequences, about 7.3% occurring once. This chain joins TRBV28 and TRBJ2-5, with 12 bases lining up with TRBD2. This clonotype was sampled from a female donor with ankylosing spondylitis or in good health (not recorded which). Sequenced input: blood, either unsorted or a sorted T cell fraction (not recorded which). For the CDR3, the DNA is TGTGCCAGCAGTTCAAAAACTAGCGGGGGGATGGAGACCCAGTACTTC. It specifies CASSSKTSGGMETQYF.